This T cell receptor beta chain was identified in a study of CD8 T cells in Susac syndrome. When the RNA was reverse transcribed, random hexamers were used with an input of about 0.5 to 1 ug. TCRdb analysed the immunoSEQ multiplex PCR reads with MiXCR anew, one entry per CDR3 protein. The sample gives fewer than 200,000 distinct CDR3 sequences, about 93% of which show up once; about 0.1% is in the top ten. TCR beta from blood CD8+ and CD4+ T cells was sequenced. The clonotype was recovered from a human donor in good health. Sequences were obtained from CD4+ T cells from PBMCs.

The CDR3 DNA sequence: TGTGCCAGCAGTTACTCGATTTACAGAACAGATACGCAGTATTTT. Translation gives CASSYSIYRTDTQYF. The chain combines TRBV6-2 or TRBV6-3 with TRBJ2-3; no clear D gene. This CDR3 comprises 15 residues. V was shortened by 0 bases and J by 3 bases, with 10 bases between the two germline ends. CDR1 and CDR2 (germline): MNHEY, SVGEGT.